Reported below is one T cell receptor (beta chain). Its antigen is unidentified. At a deep level, the assay was run. The table came from immunoSEQ multiplex PCR; TCRdb's copy has only in-frame clones and leaves some out. The sample lists roughly 770,000 clones, 95% to 97% occurring once. The data belong to a study of shared clonotypes between healthy human individuals. About the research overall: Donors had three CD4 naive, three CD4 memory, two CD8 naive and one CD8 memory plate apiece.

General study results and limits: Some clonotypes were shared by all four sorted-subset donors, while others were not shared. The non-shared ones had lower generation probabilities than the shared ones.

CD8 cells classed as naive were CD45RO-negative and positively selected for CCR7, excluding terminally differentiated effector memory CD45RA+ cells. Donors were healthy HIV-negative adults without recent acute infections or vaccinations. The germline gives CDR1 MNHEY, CDR2 SMNVEV (reference sequence). This CDR3 is built from 15 residues. V was cut by 6 bases and J by 5 bases, with 16 bases left in between. This chain connects TRBV27 to TRBJ2-2; D remains ambiguous. The material sequenced was naive CD8+ T cells sorted from blood. The source is a young man in good health. This CDR3 reads CASSLRKGGTGELFF. The CDR3 DNA follows: TGTGCCAGCAGCCTCCGGAAGGGTGGGACCGGGGAGCTGTTTTTT.